Listed below are T cell receptor beta chains from one sample, sequenced in a study of blood T cell repertoires in COVID-19. Using immunoSEQ multiplex PCR, the repertoire was profiled, and TCRdb retains in-frame clones only, with some absent. Of about 220,000 clones in the sample, about 86% were seen once. Sequenced sample: peripheral blood. The receptors shown here come from a woman aged 50 to 65 with acute or convalescent COVID-19. Each CDR3 is given with its conserved first and last residue. The order of the fields is D gene, clone size, V gene, J gene, CDR3 protein, CDR3 DNA. D genes are given only for firm matches. Clone size is shown for a subset of rows, as once, few, many or a class of expanded clone.

NA	many	TRBV5-1	TRBJ1-1	CASSYQGAEAFF	TGCGCCAGCAGCTACCAGGGTGCTGAAGCTTTCTTT
TRBD1	NA	TRBV3-1/TRBV3-2	TRBJ1-6	CASSQAEMGQGLLPLHF	TGTGCCAGCAGCCAAGCCGAGATGGGACAGGGATTATTGCCCCTCCACTTT
NA	NA	TRBV10-3	TRBJ2-7	CAISESSELNTYEQYF	TGTGCCATCAGTGAATCCTCGGAACTAAATACCTACGAGCAGTACTTC
TRBD2	NA	TRBV5-1	TRBJ2-7	CASSSPDLTLAGNAYEQYF	TGCGCCAGCAGCTCACCAGACTTAACACTAGCGGGAAATGCCTACGAGCAGTACTTC
TRBD2	NA	TRBV9	TRBJ2-2	CASSAPRGLAGGGSGELFF	TGTGCCAGCAGCGCGCCGAGGGGACTAGCGGGAGGAGGGTCCGGGGAGCTGTTTTTT
TRBD2	few	TRBV2	TRBJ2-7	CASSGQLAGSYEQYF	TGTGCCAGCAGTGGGCAACTAGCGGGTAGTTACGAGCAGTACTTC
NA	NA	TRBV2	TRBJ2-4	CASSLEAVNIQYF	TGTGCCAGCAGTTTAGAGGCCGTAAACATTCAGTACTTC
TRBD2	NA	TRBV6-5	TRBJ2-7	CASSPTSGSSYEQYF	TGTGCCAGCAGCCCGACTAGCGGGAGCTCCTACGAGCAGTACTTC
NA	once	TRBV10-3	TRBJ1-1	CAISESRIWNTEAFF	TGTGCCATCAGTGAGTCGAGGATCTGGAACACTGAAGCTTTCTTT
NA	NA	TRBV28	TRBJ2-5	CASSFRGMETQYF	TGTGCCAGCAGTTTCCGGGGGATGGAGACCCAGTACTTC
NA	NA	TRBV28	TRBJ1-5	CASSLSRGQNQPQHF	TGTGCCAGCAGTTTATCCAGGGGTCAAAATCAGCCCCAGCATTTT
NA	NA	TRBV10-2	TRBJ1-6	CAGGEGLNSPLHF	TGCGCCGGCGGTGAGGGACTCAATTCACCCCTCCACTTT
TRBD2	NA	TRBV10-2	TRBJ2-5	CAGGTSLKTETQYF	TGCGCCGGAGGGACTAGTCTGAAGACGGAGACCCAGTACTTC
TRBD1	NA	TRBV19	TRBJ2-7	CASSPGQGASYEQYF	TGTGCCAGTAGTCCGGGACAGGGGGCCTCCTACGAGCAGTACTTC
NA	NA	TRBV28	TRBJ2-5	CASSPSLGLHEGETQYF	TGTGCCAGCAGTCCTTCCCTGGGACTCCACGAGGGAGAGACCCAGTACTTC
NA	NA	TRBV12-3/TRBV12-4	TRBJ1-2	CASSLGTRGYTF	TGTGCCAGCAGTTTAGGCACCAGAGGCTACACCTTC
TRBD2	NA	TRBV19	TRBJ2-3	CASKGLVTDTQYF	TGTGCCAGTAAAGGACTAGTCACAGATACGCAGTATTTT
NA	NA	TRBV24-1	TRBJ1-1	CATSLMTGQAEAFF	TGTGCCACCAGTCTAATGACAGGTCAAGCTGAAGCTTTCTTT
TRBD1	NA	TRBV14	TRBJ1-2	CASSLRTGGFGGYTF	TGTGCCAGCAGCCTACGGACAGGGGGCTTCGGTGGCTACACCTTC
NA	NA	TRBV18	TRBJ2-4	CASSPWRDIQYF	TGTGCCAGCTCACCTTGGCGGGACATTCAGTACTTC
NA	NA	TRBV27	TRBJ2-1	CASSTTLTIGSYNEQFF	TGTGCCAGCAGTACAACCCTGACTATTGGTTCCTACAATGAGCAGTTCTTC
NA	few	TRBV27	TRBJ1-2	CASSHTGGARGYTF	TGTGCCAGCAGTCACACGGGGGGCGCACGGGGCTACACCTTC
TRBD2	NA	TRBV27	TRBJ2-7	CASSLSTSWREQYF	TGTGCCAGCAGTTTATCGACTAGCTGGCGGGAGCAGTACTTC
TRBD2	NA	TRBV9	TRBJ2-1	CASQREGLNEQFF	TGTGCCAGTCAGCGGGAGGGCCTGAATGAGCAGTTCTTC
NA	once	TRBV3-1/TRBV3-2	TRBJ1-2	CASSQESIYGYTF	TGTGCCAGCAGCCAAGAGTCTATTTATGGCTACACCTTC
TRBD2	NA	TRBV9	TRBJ2-1	CASSVGSGSSYNEQFF	TGTGCCAGCAGCGTAGGTAGCGGGAGCTCCTACAATGAGCAGTTCTTC
TRBD2	few	TRBV5-4	TRBJ2-1	CASSFGGSQSSYNEQFF	TGTGCCAGCAGCTTCGGCGGGAGCCAGAGCTCCTACAATGAGCAGTTCTTC
NA	NA	TRBV27	TRBJ2-7	CASSSGSTGRGEQYF	TGTGCCAGCTCCTCGGGGTCGACTGGCCGCGGCGAGCAGTACTTC
TRBD1	NA	TRBV28	TRBJ1-6	CASSLLAGGNSPLHF	TGTGCCAGCAGTTTATTGGCAGGGGGCAATTCACCCCTCCACTTT
NA	NA	TRBV24-1	TRBJ2-1	CARGGDHNEQFF	TGTGCCAGGGGGGGCGACCACAATGAGCAGTTCTTC
TRBD2	NA	TRBV11-2	TRBJ2-7	CASSLAGAPLEYF	TGTGCCAGCAGCCTAGCGGGAGCCCCCCTGGAGTACTTC
NA	NA	TRBV12-5	TRBJ1-1	CASGQLNTEAFF	TGTGCTAGTGGACAACTGAACACTGAAGCTTTCTTT
NA	NA	TRBV6-5	TRBJ2-7	CASRSQKTEITKQYF	TGTGCCAGCAGGTCCCAAAAGACAGAGATTACGAAGCAGTACTTC
TRBD1	NA	TRBV6-5	TRBJ1-2	CASSYTDRAGGYTF	TGTGCCAGCAGTTACACGGACAGGGCGGGAGGCTACACCTTC
NA	NA	TRBV5-5	TRBJ2-5	CASSFRVTEETQYF	TGTGCCAGCAGCTTCAGGGTGACCGAAGAGACCCAGTACTTC
TRBD2	NA	TRBV11-2	TRBJ2-7	CASSITGTSGAYEQYF	TGTGCCAGCAGCATCACCGGGACTAGCGGTGCCTACGAGCAGTACTTC
NA	NA	TRBV10-1	TRBJ2-5	CASSRDSQETQYF	TGCGCCAGCAGTAGGGACTCACAAGAGACCCAGTACTTC
TRBD1	NA	TRBV18	TRBJ1-1	CASSLGQGPNTEAFF	TGTGCCAGCTCACTTGGACAGGGGCCGAACACTGAAGCTTTCTTT
TRBD1	NA	TRBV5-4	TRBJ2-5	CASSLARDRGGVETQYF	TGTGCCAGCAGCTTGGCCAGGGACAGGGGCGGGGTAGAGACCCAGTACTTC
TRBD2	once	TRBV6-2/TRBV6-3	TRBJ2-7	CASSQPGLAGAYEQYF	TGTGCCAGCAGCCAACCCGGACTAGCGGGAGCCTACGAGCAGTACTTC
TRBD1	NA	TRBV10-2	TRBJ2-2	CASRTGANTGELFF	TGCGCCAGCAGGACAGGGGCGAACACCGGGGAGCTGTTTTTT